The 21 T cell receptor beta chains below all came from one sample that was sequenced in a study of CXCR3-negative and CXCR3-positive naive CD8 T cells. General study points: More hydrophobic TRB CDR3s were found in CXCR3-positive naive cells than in CXCR3-negative naive cells.

The antigens for these receptors are not known. TRB cDNA was prepared as libraries by UMI-labeled 5' RACE. Each CDR3 protein gets one entry in TCRdb, which reprocessed the 5' RACE reads and gives no DNA. This table lists some 53,000 distinct CDR3 sequences. The sequencing input was naive CXCR3+ CD8+ T cells from blood. The sample's subset: CD45RO-CCR7+CD27+CD95- naive CD8+ T cells expressing CXCR3 (TNR3+). These receptors came from a human donor in good health. Some clones in this sample may be carry-over from other donors' samples.

V and J are TRBV20-1 and TRBJ1-2; as DNA is missing, the TRBD1 call by TCRdb cannot be tested. Germline lookup yields CDR1 DFQATT and CDR2 SNEGSKA (reference sequence). The CDR3 contains 14 residues. The CDR3 sequence is CSARSPTKNYGYTF.

This chain connects TRBV29-1 to TRBJ2-1; TCRdb's assignment of TRBD2 cannot be checked, as there is no DNA. From germline, CDR1 is SQVTM and CDR2 ANQGSEA. The CDR3 has 13 residues. CDR3 in amino acids: CSVVSGEWNEQFF.

The genes are TRBV28 and TRBJ2-2; the D gene TCRdb calls, TRBD1, cannot be checked with no DNA. Germline V gene lookup returns CDR1 MDHEN and CDR2 SYDVKM. This CDR3 has 18 residues. This CDR3 is CASSLAWADTPGPGELFF.

The rearrangement uses TRBV7-8 and TRBJ2-1; the D gene TCRdb calls, TRBD1, cannot be checked with no DNA. This CDR3 contains 14 residues. Germline V gene lookup returns CDR1 SGHVS and CDR2 FQNEAQ. This chain's CDR3 is CASSLAEVRDSAFF.

The rearrangement links TRBV6-2 or TRBV6-3 to TRBJ2-3. Germline lookup yields CDR1 MNHEY and CDR2 SVGEGT. This CDR3 contains 13 residues. CDR3 loop: CASSAESTDTQYF.

The V and J genes are TRBV7-6 and TRBJ2-7; as DNA is missing, the TRBD1 call by TCRdb cannot be tested. This CDR3 has 13 residues. The germline CDR1 and CDR2 sequences are SGHVS and FNYEAQ. The chain's CDR3 is CASSLGRGYEQYF.

The rearrangement joins TRBV5-6 to TRBJ1-5. The germline gives CDR1 SGHDT, CDR2 YYEEEE. The CDR3 consists of 17 residues. The chain's CDR3 is CASSLKHGEYSNQPQHF.

J is TRBJ2-7 and V is TRBV28; TCRdb's D call of TRBD2 is untestable without DNA. Germline V lookup: CDR1 MDHEN, CDR2 SYDVKM. This CDR3 contains 11 residues. CDR3 sequence reads: CASSFPPEQYF.

The genes are TRBV7-9 and TRBJ2-7; TCRdb designates TRBD1, a call that cannot be tested without DNA. Germline V lookup: CDR1 SEHNR, CDR2 FQNEAQ (reference sequence). The CDR3 is made up of 16 amino acids. The chain's CDR3 is CASRGDDRASLYEQYF.

This rearrangement joins TRBV14 to TRBJ2-1; the TCRdb call, TRBD1, lacks DNA for checking. This CDR3 has 13 residues. In germline, CDR1 is SGHDN, CDR2 FVKESK. CDR3 residues: CASSGAPRDEQFF.

The V call is TRBV7-6, the J call TRBJ2-5; TCRdb names TRBD2, which stays unverified in the absence of DNA. CDR1 is SGHVS and CDR2 is FNYEAQ in the germline V gene. CDR3 length equals 16 residues. The CDR3 protein is CASSSRTSGGQATQYF.

The chain carries TRBV2 and TRBJ2-5; TCRdb calls TRBD1, which cannot be checked without DNA. The CDR3 has 15 residues. The V gene's germline CDR1 is SNHLY and CDR2 FYNNEI. The CDR3 spells CASRLLTGVQETQYF.

This chain joins TRBV7-6 and TRBJ2-7; TCRdb proposes TRBD1, but this gene call is untestable without DNA. Germline CDR1 reads SGHVS; CDR2 reads FNYEAQ. The length of the CDR3 is 15 residues. The CDR3 sequence: CASSDIRDRASEQYF. The entire variable domain, with the rest obtained from reference TRBV7-6 and TRBJ2-7, is as follows: GAGVSQSPRYKVTKRGQDVALRCDPISGHVSLYWYRQALGQGPEFLTYFNYEAQQDKSGLPNDRFSAERPEGSISTLTIQRTEQRDSAMYRCASSDIRDRASEQYFGPGTRLTVT.

V is TRBV5-6 and J is TRBJ2-7; no DNA is available, so the TRBD1 call from TCRdb remains unchecked. The germline V gene encodes CDR1 SGHDT and CDR2 YYEEEE. There are 15 residues in the CDR3. The CDR3 is CASSHSRTGPYEQYF. Using reference TRBV5-6 and TRBJ2-7 for the parts outside the CDR3, the full variable domain is DAGVTQSPTHLIKTRGQQVTLRCSPKSGHDTVSWYQQALGQGPQFIFQYYEEEERQRGNFPDRFSGHQFPNYSSELNVNALLLGDSALYLCASSHSRTGPYEQYFGPGTRLTVT.

V is TRBV5-1 and J is TRBJ2-1. Germline V gives CDR1 SGHRS, CDR2 YFSETQ. The CDR3 extends over 15 amino acids. The CDR3 reads CASSPTGGSYNEQFF.

This chain joins TRBV6-5 and TRBJ2-5; the TCRdb D gene call, TRBD1, has no DNA to confirm it. Germline values: CDR1 MNHEY, CDR2 SVGAGI. The CDR3 is 14 amino acids. The CDR3 region is CASSATEIKETQYF.

This chain joins TRBV12-3 or TRBV12-4 and TRBJ2-3. The CDR3 is made up of 13 amino acids. CDR3 region: CASSLGFLDTQYF.

J is TRBJ1-1 and V is TRBV20-1. The CDR3 is made up of 13 amino acids. Germline assignment: CDR1 DFQATT and CDR2 SNEGSKA (reference sequence). The CDR3 sequence is CSARDLANTEAFF.

The genes are TRBV29-1 and TRBJ1-2; TCRdb outputs TRBD1, but without DNA this stays unchecked. The CDR3 has 14 residues. Germline V lookup: CDR1 SQVTM, CDR2 ANQGSEA. The CDR3 reads CSVEGVAGVDGYTF.

The J gene is TRBJ2-1, the V gene TRBV12-3 or TRBV12-4; TCRdb's D call, TRBD2, is unchecked because there is no DNA. The CDR3 extends over 16 amino acids. CDR3: CASSPIAGGSLNEQFF.

The chain joins TRBV4-3 to TRBJ2-4; TCRdb's assignment of TRBD1 cannot be checked, as there is no DNA. CDR3 length equals 15 residues. Germline V lookup: CDR1 LGHNA, CDR2 YSLEER. Here the CDR3 reads CASSQDRQGLNIQYF.